This TCR beta chain was observed in a study of CD8 T cells in Susac syndrome. Sequencing of TCR beta drew on CD8+ and CD4+ T cells from blood. Random hexamers served to reverse transcribe about 0.5 to 1 ug RNA. TCRdb redid the calling of the immunoSEQ multiplex PCR reads with MiXCR, one entry per CDR3 protein. The data show under 80,000 distinct CDR3 sequences, about 95% seen once. CDR3 length equals 14 residues. V was trimmed by 3 bases and J by 1 base, leaving 8 bases between them. The germline gives CDR1 SGDLS, CDR2 YYNGEE. Sequenced material: CD8+ T cells from PBMCs. This receptor was obtained from a human donor with multiple sclerosis. This chain links TRBV9 with TRBJ1-5, with a weak D call TRBD1 (5 bases). CDR3 DNA: TGTGCCAGCAGCGGGTGGGACAGCAATCAGCCCCAGCATTTT. Encoded protein: CASSGWDSNQPQHF.